This TCR beta chain comes out of a study of vaccination effects on CD4 cells after COVID-19. Isolating CD4+ T cells followed less than 12 days of culture. Two doses of BNT162b2 or mRNA-1273 vaccine were administered to participants. V lost 2 bases and J 3 bases, leaving 4 bases between the germline ends. The CDR3 has 13 residues. CDR1 and CDR2 from the germline V gene are LNHDA and SQIVND (reference sequence). This clone came up a few times. Its antigen remains unidentified. Profiled with immunoSEQ multiplex PCR; TCRdb holds only in-frame clones, not every one. The sample carries some 69,000 clones, 73% recorded once.

The receptor comes from a human donor who received a COVID-19 vaccine. The input for sequencing was CD4+ T cells from PBMCs cultured without peptide, taken after COVID-19 vaccination. The chain recombines TRBV19 with TRBJ2-2; D is ambiguous. In DNA, the CDR3 is TGTGCCAGTAGTATACCCCACACCGGGGAGCTGTTTTTT. Its protein product is CASSIPHTGELFF.